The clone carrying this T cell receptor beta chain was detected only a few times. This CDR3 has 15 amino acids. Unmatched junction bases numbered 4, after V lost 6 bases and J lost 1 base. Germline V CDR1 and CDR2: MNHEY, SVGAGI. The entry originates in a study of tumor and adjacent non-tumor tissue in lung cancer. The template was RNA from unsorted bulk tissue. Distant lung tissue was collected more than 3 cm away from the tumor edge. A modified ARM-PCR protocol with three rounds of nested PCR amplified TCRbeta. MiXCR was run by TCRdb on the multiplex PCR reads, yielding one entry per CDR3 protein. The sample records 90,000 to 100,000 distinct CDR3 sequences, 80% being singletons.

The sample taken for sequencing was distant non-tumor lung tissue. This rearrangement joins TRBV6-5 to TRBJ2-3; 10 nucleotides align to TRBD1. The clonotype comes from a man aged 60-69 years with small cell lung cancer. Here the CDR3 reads CASRPGTGGTDTQYF. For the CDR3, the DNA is TGTGCCAGCAGACCCGGGACAGGGGGCACAGATACGCAGTATTTT.